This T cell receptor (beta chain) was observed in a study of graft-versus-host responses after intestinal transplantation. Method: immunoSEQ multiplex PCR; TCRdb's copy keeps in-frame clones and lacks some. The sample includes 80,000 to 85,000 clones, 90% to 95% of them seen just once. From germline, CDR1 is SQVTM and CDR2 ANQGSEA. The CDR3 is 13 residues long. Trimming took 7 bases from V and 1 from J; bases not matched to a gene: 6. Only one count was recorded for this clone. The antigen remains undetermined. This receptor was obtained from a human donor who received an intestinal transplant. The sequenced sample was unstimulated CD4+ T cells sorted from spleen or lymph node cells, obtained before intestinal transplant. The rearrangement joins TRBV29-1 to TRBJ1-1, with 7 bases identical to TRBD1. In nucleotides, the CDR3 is TGCAGCGGGGGGACAGACCCGAACACTGAAGCTTTCTTT. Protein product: CSGGTDPNTEAFF.